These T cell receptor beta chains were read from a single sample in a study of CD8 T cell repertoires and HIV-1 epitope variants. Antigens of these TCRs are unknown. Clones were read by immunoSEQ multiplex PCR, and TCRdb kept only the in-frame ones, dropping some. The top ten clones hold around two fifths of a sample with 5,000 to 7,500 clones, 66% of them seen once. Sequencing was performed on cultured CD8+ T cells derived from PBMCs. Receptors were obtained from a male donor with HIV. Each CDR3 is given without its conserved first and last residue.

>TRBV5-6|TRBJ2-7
ASSWSENMVYEQY
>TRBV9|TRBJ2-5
ASSSAGIDQETQY
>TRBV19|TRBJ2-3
ASSIGGRGFTDTQY
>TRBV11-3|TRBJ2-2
ANPGTRVFLPGELF
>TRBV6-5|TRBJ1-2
ASSYSSGGDGYT
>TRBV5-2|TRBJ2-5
ASSSAGIDQETQY
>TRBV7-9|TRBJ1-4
ASSDQGQGRDEKLF
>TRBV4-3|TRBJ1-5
ASSRDRSNQPQH
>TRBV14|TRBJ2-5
ASSQGGLTESETQY
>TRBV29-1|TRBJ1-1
SVEDGQTKNTEAF
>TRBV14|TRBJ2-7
ASSHYQGYEQY
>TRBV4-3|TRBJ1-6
ASSQSKGGSSPLH
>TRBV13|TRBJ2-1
ASSQGDNSYNEQF
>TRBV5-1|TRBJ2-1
ASSRGTGNEQF
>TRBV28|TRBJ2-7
ASSSLAGGLSYEQY
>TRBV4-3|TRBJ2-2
ASSPSNTGELF
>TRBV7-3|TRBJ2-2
ASSLLSTTTGELF
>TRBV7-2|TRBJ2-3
ASSLGAGGTDTQY
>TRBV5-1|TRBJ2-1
ASSLTAYNEQF